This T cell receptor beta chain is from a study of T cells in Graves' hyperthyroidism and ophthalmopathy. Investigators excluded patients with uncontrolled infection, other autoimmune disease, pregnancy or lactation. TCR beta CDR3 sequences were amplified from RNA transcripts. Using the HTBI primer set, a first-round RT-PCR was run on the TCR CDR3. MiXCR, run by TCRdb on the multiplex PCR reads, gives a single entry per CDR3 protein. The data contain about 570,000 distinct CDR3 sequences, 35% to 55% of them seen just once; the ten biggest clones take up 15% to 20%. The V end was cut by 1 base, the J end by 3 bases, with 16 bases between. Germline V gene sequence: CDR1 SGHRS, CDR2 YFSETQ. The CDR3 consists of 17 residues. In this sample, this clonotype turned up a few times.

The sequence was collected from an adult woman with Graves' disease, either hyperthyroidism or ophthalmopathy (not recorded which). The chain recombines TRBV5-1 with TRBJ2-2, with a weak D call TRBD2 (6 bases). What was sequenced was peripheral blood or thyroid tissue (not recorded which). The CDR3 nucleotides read TGCGCCAGCAGCTTGCAAGTGATAGGAGGGGACACCGGGGAGCTGTTTTTT. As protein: CASSLQVIGGDTGELFF.